This T cell receptor beta chain was observed in a study of shared clonotypes between healthy human individuals. Comment on this clone: Other nucleotide sequences in the sample specify the same CDR3.

The data were produced by immunoSEQ multiplex PCR, yet TCRdb's version contains in-frame clones alone and is incomplete. The table lists 1,500,000 or so clones, approximately 98.5% of them singletons. The sequenced sample consisted of naive CD4+ T cells sorted from blood. Indicated subset: CD45RA+ positively selected. This TCR was recovered from a young man in good health.

The CDR3 DNA is TGCGCCAGCAGCTCCGGGACGGGATCCTACAATGAGCAGTTCTTC. Translating it yields CASSSGTGSYNEQFF. The rearrangement uses TRBV4-3 and TRBJ2-1; either TRBD1 or TRBD2 may supply D (5 bases each). Germline values: CDR1 LGHNA, CDR2 YSLEER. The ends were cut back, 5 bases at V and 1 base at J, with 12 bases in the middle. This CDR3 region has 15 residues.